The entry below gives a single T cell receptor beta chain sequence along with its context. Within the sample, other DNA sequences also encode this same CDR3. In the original analysis: By means of reference gene primer amplification, nucleated cell counts were estimated. Assay: immunoSEQ multiplex PCR; the TCRdb copy retains only in-frame clones and omits some. For V, J and clone size, that table is used; D and trimming come from the DNA. The sample includes about 380,000 clones, around nine tenths of them seen just once. This entry is derived from a study of blood T cell repertoires in COVID-19. Recovery meant two consecutive negative NP/OP PCR tests, professional clearance, or resolved symptoms. This CDR3 contains 16 residues. The V segment lost 3 bases and the J segment 5 bases; nucleotides outside the gene matches: 5. The germline V gene has CDR1 LNHNV and CDR2 YYDKDF (reference sequence).

Sequencing input: PBMCs or T cells enriched from blood (not recorded which). This rearrangement joins TRBV15 to TRBJ2-2, with 11 bases that match TRBD1. The source is a woman aged 18 to 35 who had recovered from COVID-19. For the CDR3, the DNA is TGTGCCACCAGCAGGGGGACAGGGGGGAGAACCGGGGAGCTGTTTTTT. Protein: CATSRGTGGRTGELFF.